Listed here is a single TCR beta chain. The data belong to a study of T cell changes during pregnancy in multiple sclerosis. Trimming left V 5 bases short and J 5 bases short, with 18 bases between. The CDR3 loop spans 15 amino acids. From germline, CDR1 is SEHNR and CDR2 FQNEAQ (reference sequence). Assay used: immunoSEQ multiplex PCR; TCRdb lists only in-frame clones, some missing. The profile shows more than 70,000 clones, 91% of them singletons. The chain combines TRBV7-9 with TRBJ1-2, with a weak D call TRBD1 (5 bases). The clonotype was recovered from a female donor with multiple sclerosis, enrolled in a pregnancy study. The sample was peripheral blood, taken before pregnancy. This CDR3 reads CASSRPSGQNYGYTF. The CDR3 region has the DNA TGTGCCAGCAGCCGGCCCTCTGGACAAAATTATGGCTACACCTTC.